Below, 24 T cell receptor beta chains from the same sample are listed, as sequenced in a study of blood T cell repertoires in COVID-19. TCRdb's table, derived via immunoSEQ multiplex PCR, lists solely in-frame clones and lacks some. In the table there are 45,000 to 55,000 clones, 78% of which are singletons. The specimen was peripheral blood. These receptors were taken from a human donor with active or convalescent COVID-19. The donor label of this sample is uncertain.

This chain joins TRBV4-2 and TRBJ2-7, with TRBD2 matching 11 bases. Germline-derived CDR1 and CDR2 are LGHNA and YNFKEQ. CDR3 length equals 15 residues. With 4 bases clipped from V and 1 base from J, the junction kept 3 bases outside the gene matches. CDR3 in DNA: TGTGCCAGCAGCCTTGGGACTAGCGGATCCTACGAGCAGTACTTC. It encodes CASSLGTSGSYEQYF.

The chain recombines TRBV5-6 with TRBJ2-7; 9 nucleotides align to TRBD1. Germline CDR1 reads SGHDT; CDR2 reads YYEEEE. The CDR3 contains 17 residues. J was trimmed by 4 bases and V by 4 bases; bases with no gene match: 15. Written as DNA, the CDR3 is TGTGCCAGCAGCCCAGTCCCGGGACAGGGAACGGGATACGAGCAGTACTTC. Encoded protein: CASSPVPGQGTGYEQYF.

The CDR3 loop reads CAISDASRGGGRTQYF. Here the CDR3 DNA reads TGTGCCATCAGTGATGCGTCTCGAGGGGGGGGCAGGACCCAGTACTTC. J is TRBJ2-5 and V is TRBV10-3; maybe TRBD2 (7 bases). Germline loops: CDR1 ENHRY, CDR2 SYGVKD. V was cut by 3 bases and J by 7 bases, with 21 bases left in between. The CDR3 is made up of 16 amino acids.

CDR3 residues: CASSFGPDRRNGYTF. CDR3 nucleotide sequence: TGTGCCAGCAGCTTTGGTCCGGACAGACGGAATGGCTACACCTTC. This rearrangement joins TRBV7-2 to TRBJ1-2; tentatively, D is TRBD1 (6 bases). The V end lost 3 bases, the J end lost 6 bases, and 17 bases lay between the germline ends. CDR3 length equals 15 residues. Germline V gene lookup returns CDR1 SGHTA and CDR2 FQGNSA.

This clone was counted once. The chain is built from TRBV5-6 and TRBJ2-2; D gene ambiguous. The CDR3 is 14 amino acids. Germline CDR1 and CDR2: SGHDT and YYEEEE. Trimming cost V 6 bases and J 0 bases, with 9 bases left between them. CDR3 DNA: TGTGCCAGCAAGGTGGGCGCGAACACCGGGGAGCTGTTTTTT. It translates to CASKVGANTGELFF.

This clone showed up just a few times. The CDR3, as DNA: TGTGCCAGCAGTTACGCCGGGCCGGGGAACGAGCAGTACTTC. This gives the protein CASSYAGPGNEQYF. This rearrangement joins TRBV6-6 to TRBJ2-7, with D perhaps matching TRBD2 (5 bases). The V gene lost 2 bases and the J gene lost 5 bases, with 13 bases spanning the gap. The CDR3 length is 14 residues. In germline, CDR1 is MNHNY, CDR2 SVGAGI (reference sequence).

The chain combines TRBV6-5 with TRBJ2-7, with a possible D match to TRBD2 (6 bases). V shed 5 bases and J shed 2 bases, with 10 bases lying between them. Germline V gene sequence: CDR1 MNHEY, CDR2 SVGAGI. The CDR3 extends over 13 amino acids. The CDR3 DNA is TGTGCCAGCAGTATGGAGGGCCCCTACGAGCAGTACTTC. Amino acids: CASSMEGPYEQYF.

The J gene is TRBJ1-6, the V gene TRBV19; no firm D call. Germline V gene lookup returns CDR1 LNHDA and CDR2 SQIVND (reference sequence). This CDR3 has 17 amino acids. V lost 7 bases and J lost 3, with 19 bases in between. CDR3 sequence reads: CASKAEQLSLYNSPLHF. As DNA, the CDR3 is TGTGCCAGTAAGGCCGAACAGCTCTCCCTCTATAATTCACCCCTCCACTTT.

There are a few counts of this clone. J is TRBJ2-4 and V is TRBV13; D may be TRBD2 (6 bases). The CDR3 has 15 residues. V was cut by 5 bases and J by 2 bases, with 13 bases left in between. Germline CDR1 reads PRHDT; CDR2 reads FYEKMQ (reference sequence). The CDR3 loop reads CASSQSRGSKNIQYF. The DNA of the CDR3 is TGTGCCAGCAGCCAGAGCCGGGGGTCCAAAAACATTCAGTACTTC.

This rearrangement joins TRBV28 to TRBJ2-7; TRBD2 aligns across 8 bases. The CDR3 is 18 amino acids. Per the germline V gene, CDR1 is MDHEN and CDR2 is SYDVKM. V was clipped by 5 bases and J by 0 bases; unmatched bases: 15. CDR3 region: CASSPYPFPAGVSYEQYF. Written as DNA, the CDR3 is TGTGCCAGCAGTCCCTACCCCTTCCCAGCGGGGGTCTCCTACGAGCAGTACTTC.

The chain recombines TRBV2 with TRBJ1-2; possibly TRBD1 for D (5 bases). Per the germline V gene, CDR1 is SNHLY and CDR2 is FYNNEI. The CDR3 consists of 12 residues. V was trimmed by 8 bases and J by 7 bases, leaving 14 bases between them. The CDR3 nucleotides read TGTGCCAGCCGGGGGGGAACTAGTGGCTACACCTTC. Its protein is CASRGGTSGYTF.

The chain has TRBV27 and TRBJ1-1, with 8 bases matching TRBD1. The length of the CDR3 is 16 residues. CDR1 and CDR2 (germline): MNHEY, SMNVEV (reference sequence). With V trimmed by 8 bases and J by 5 bases, 16 bases remained unmatched. The CDR3 reads CASLPQGALRETEAFF. The CDR3 region has the DNA TGTGCCAGCCTGCCTCAGGGGGCGCTAAGGGAAACTGAAGCTTTCTTT.

The CDR3 DNA sequence: TGTGCCAGCAGGCCCACAGGGAGCAATCAGCCCCAGCATTTT. As protein: CASRPTGSNQPQHF. This rearrangement joins TRBV2 to TRBJ1-5, with D possibly being TRBD1 (6 bases). Looked up from germline, CDR1 is SNHLY and CDR2 is FYNNEI. CDR3 length equals 14 residues. With 6 bases removed from V and 1 base from J, the gap between germline ends came to 10 bases.

This chain links TRBV29-1 with TRBJ1-5; D gene ambiguous. CDR1 and CDR2 from the germline V gene are SQVTM and ANQGSEA. The CDR3 loop spans 11 amino acids. V was pared by 7 bases and J by 11 bases, with 15 bases between. The CDR3 protein is CSAQVARTQHF. Written as DNA, the CDR3 is TGCAGCGCCCAGGTCGCCAGGACCCAGCATTTT.

V is TRBV11-3 and J is TRBJ2-2; D perhaps matches TRBD2 (6 bases). The germline gives CDR1 SGHNT, CDR2 YENEEA. Trimming cost V 6 bases and J 2 bases, with 7 bases left between them. The length of the CDR3 is 13 residues. Here the CDR3 reads CASRAGNTGELFF. CDR3 nucleotides: TGTGCCAGCAGGGCGGGAAACACCGGGGAGCTGTTTTTT.

This rearrangement joins TRBV30 to TRBJ1-1, with 8 bases matching TRBD1. V was clipped by 5 bases and J by 0 bases; unmatched bases: 5. The CDR3 is made up of 14 amino acids. The germline V gene encodes CDR1 GTSNPN and CDR2 SVGIG (reference sequence). CDR3 DNA: TGTGCCTGGCAGGGGGCGGGATTGAACACTGAAGCTTTCTTT. Translating gives CAWQGAGLNTEAFF.

This clone is medium-sized in the sample. The chain couples TRBV19 to TRBJ1-2; D uncertain. Germline CDR1 LNHDA, CDR2 SQIVND (reference sequence). The CDR3 is 12 residues long. Trimming took 5 bases from V and 5 from J, leaving 9 bases between them. The CDR3 is CASSFYSYGYTF. DNA for the CDR3: TGTGCCAGTAGTTTCTACTCTTATGGCTACACCTTC.

The sample holds one count of this clone. The CDR3 coding sequence is TGTGCCAGTAGTGACAGGGCCGATAATGAAAAACTGTTTTTT. It is translated as CASSDRADNEKLFF. The chain uses TRBV19 and TRBJ1-4; 7 positions match TRBD1. Germline V gives CDR1 LNHDA, CDR2 SQIVND (reference sequence). J gave up 4 bases and V 5 bases, and 4 bases lay outside the gene matches. This CDR3 contains 14 residues.

There are a few counts of this clone. This rearrangement joins TRBV30 to TRBJ1-5, with 11 positions matching TRBD1. V was clipped by 3 bases and J by 4 bases; unmatched bases: 11. The germline CDR1 and CDR2 sequences are GTSNPN and SVGIG (reference sequence). The CDR3 has 17 residues. DNA for the CDR3: TGTGCCTGGAGGGACGCGGGACAGGGGGTCAAAAATCAGCCCCAGCATTTT. As protein: CAWRDAGQGVKNQPQHF.

The chain has TRBV19 and TRBJ1-3, with TRBD1 matching over 7 bases. Per the germline V gene, CDR1 is LNHDA and CDR2 is SQIVND (reference sequence). Losses at the gene ends were 3 bases for V and 0 bases for J; bases not matched to a gene: 8. The CDR3 extends over 17 amino acids. CDR3 coding DNA: TGTGCCAGTAGTATGGACCGGGACAGCTTCTCTGGAAACACCATATATTTT. It encodes CASSMDRDSFSGNTIYF.

The chain employs TRBV12-3 or TRBV12-4 and TRBJ2-7; no clear D. The germline V and J ends were trimmed by 3 bases and 4 bases, with 4 bases remaining between them. The CDR3 runs to 11 residues. In DNA form, the CDR3 reads TGTGCCAGCAGTTTTTCTTACGAGCAGTACTTC. Its translation is CASSFSYEQYF.

This clone was counted between two and nine times. J is TRBJ2-3 and V is TRBV6-4; a weak D match, TRBD2 (5 bases). The germline gives CDR1 MRHNA, CDR2 SNTAGT. With 3 bases removed from V and 3 bases from J, the gap between germline ends came to 13 bases. The CDR3 covers 15 residues. CDR3 in amino acids: CASSESGGVTDTQYF. CDR3 bases: TGTGCCAGCAGTGAAAGTGGAGGTGTAACAGATACGCAGTATTTT.

Remarks on this clone: This could be a read error, since a much larger clone is one nucleotide away. Other DNA sequences in the sample encode the same CDR3. The V and J genes are TRBV7-9 and TRBJ2-1; 11 bases map to TRBD1. V dropped 3 bases and J dropped 6; count of bases not matched to a gene: 4. The CDR3 has 15 residues. From germline, CDR1 is SEHNR and CDR2 FQNEAQ (reference sequence). For the CDR3, the DNA is TGTGCCAGCAGCTTCGGACAGGGGGCAGGCAATGAGCAGTTCTTC. This gives the protein CASSFGQGAGNEQFF.

This chain links TRBV28 with TRBJ1-2, with D perhaps TRBD1 (5 bases). V lost 3 bases, J lost 0 bases, and 8 bases lay in between. Germline V lookup: CDR1 MDHEN, CDR2 SYDVKM. The CDR3 contains 14 residues. The DNA of the CDR3 is TGTGCCAGCAGTTTTCAGGGCCCTAACTATGGCTACACCTTC. The encoded protein is CASSFQGPNYGYTF.